This entry features one TCR beta chain sequence. The table came from immunoSEQ multiplex PCR; TCRdb's copy has only in-frame clones and leaves some out. The repertoire holds around 34,000 clones, about 95% seen once, with roughly 6.5% in the top ten. As to treatment: preoperative locoregional IRX-2 cytokine immunotherapy. This phase Ib study tested locoregional IRX-2 cytokine immunotherapy given before surgery. The sample belongs to a study of preoperative IRX-2 immunotherapy in early breast cancer. The CDR3 contains 15 residues. Germline CDR1 reads SNHLY; CDR2 reads FYNNEI. V was clipped by 7 bases and J by 0 bases, with 15 bases between them.

Collection took place from a patient treated with IRX-2 immunotherapy. This sequence joins TRBV2 and TRBJ1-1; no definite D call. The receptor's source is a human donor with breast cancer. CDR3 DNA: TGTGCCAGCACCCAAGCAGGCACAATGAACACTGAAGCTTTCTTT. Translation: CASTQAGTMNTEAFF.